This entry concerns a single T cell receptor beta chain. As yet, its antigen is unknown. This CDR3 spans 15 amino acids. Looked up from germline, CDR1 is LNHNV and CDR2 is YYDKDF (reference sequence). These data are taken from a study of CXCR3-negative and CXCR3-positive naive CD8 T cells. The study, taken as a whole, reports: Relative to memory CD8+ cells, whose diversity was much lower, both naive subsets had comparably high diversity. Naive cells, whether CXCR3-negative or CXCR3-positive, had similar TRBV-TRBJ usage, while memory cells differed. Hydrophobicity was higher for TRB CDR3s found in CXCR3-positive naive cells than in CXCR3-negative naive cells.

Naive CD8+ T cells were CD45RO-CCR7+CD27+CD95-. With UMI labels, 5' RACE was used to prepare the TRB cDNA libraries. From the 5' RACE reads, TCRdb lists one entry per CDR3 protein and no DNA. The table gives some 66,000 distinct CDR3 sequences; the top ten clones make up nearly 1.5% of it. Sequenced input: naive CXCR3- CD8+ T cells from blood. Subset denoted: CD45RO-CCR7+CD27+CD95- naive CD8+ T cells lacking CXCR3 (TNR3-). The gene calls are TRBV15 and TRBJ2-3; TCRdb gives TRBD1 as the D gene, but with no DNA this cannot be confirmed. This TCR was sampled from a human donor in good health. Some clones in this sample may be carry-over from other donors' samples. The CDR3 sequence: CATSRGTTHTDTQYF. The variable domain in full, with the rest retrieved from reference TRBV15 and TRBJ2-3, is DAMVIQNPRYQVTQFGKPVTLSCSQTLNHNVMYWYQQKSSQAPKLLFHYYDKDFNNEADTPDNFQSRRPNTSFCFLDIRSPGLGDTAMYLCATSRGTTHTDTQYFGPGTRLTVL.